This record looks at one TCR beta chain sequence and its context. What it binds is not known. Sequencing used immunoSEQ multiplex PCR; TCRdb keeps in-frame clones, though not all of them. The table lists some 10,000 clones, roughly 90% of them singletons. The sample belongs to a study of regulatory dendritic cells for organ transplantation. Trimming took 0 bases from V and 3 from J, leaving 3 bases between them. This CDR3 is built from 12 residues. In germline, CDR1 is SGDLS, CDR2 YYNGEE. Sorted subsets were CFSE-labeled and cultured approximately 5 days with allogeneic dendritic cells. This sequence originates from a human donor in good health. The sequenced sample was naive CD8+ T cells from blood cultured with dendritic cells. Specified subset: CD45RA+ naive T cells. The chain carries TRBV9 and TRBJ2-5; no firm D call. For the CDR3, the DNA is TGTGCCAGCAGCGTAGTGGAAGAGACCCAGTACTTC. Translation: CASSVVEETQYF.